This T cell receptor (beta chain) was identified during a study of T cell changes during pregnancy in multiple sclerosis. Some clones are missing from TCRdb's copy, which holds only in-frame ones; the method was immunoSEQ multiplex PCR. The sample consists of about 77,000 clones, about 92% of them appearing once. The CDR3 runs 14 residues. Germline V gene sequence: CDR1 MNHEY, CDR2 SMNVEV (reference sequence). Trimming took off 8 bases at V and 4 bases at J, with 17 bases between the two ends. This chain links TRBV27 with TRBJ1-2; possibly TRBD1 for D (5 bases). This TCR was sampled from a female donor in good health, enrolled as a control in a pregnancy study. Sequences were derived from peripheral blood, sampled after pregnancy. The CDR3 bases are TGTGCCAGCGGAGTAACGGTCAGGGCCTATGGCTACACCTTC. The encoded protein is CASGVTVRAYGYTF.